Sequencing of this T cell receptor (beta chain) was carried out in a study of cytomegalovirus exposure and HLA in healthy donors. Primers for the PCR totalled 60 Vbeta and 13 Jbeta. Assay used: immunoSEQ multiplex PCR; TCRdb lists only in-frame clones, some missing. The top ten hold 15% to 20% of the sample, which has 76,000 or so clones, 65% to 75% seen once. The sample was PBMCs. This clonotype was obtained from a woman aged 40 to 50 in good health and CMV-seropositive.

The CDR3 here is CASSLNSAVGYTF. The CDR3 DNA reads as TGTGCCAGCAGCTTAAACTCGGCGGTCGGCTACACCTTC. The V and J genes are TRBV7-9 and TRBJ1-2; D not resolved. This CDR3 is built from 13 residues. Germline values: CDR1 SEHNR, CDR2 FQNEAQ (reference sequence). The V end was cut by 2 bases, the J end by 8 bases, with 12 bases between.